The source of this TCR beta chain is a study of blood T cell repertoires in COVID-19. As for the study in general: Samples came from the United States, Italy and Spain, spanning acute and convalescent COVID-19. Sample material is recorded as cDNA or gDNA derived from T cells, B-cell-depleted T cells, or PBMCs.

Source study methods: Reference gene primer amplification gave estimated nucleated cell counts. Some clones are missing from TCRdb's copy, which holds only in-frame ones; the method was immunoSEQ multiplex PCR. V, J and clone size are those of that table, while D and trimming were read from the DNA. Of under 250,000 clones listed, approximately 84% were seen once; the top ten hold approximately 2.5%. This CDR3 has 16 amino acids. The germline V gene has CDR1 SGHAT and CDR2 FQNNGV. Trimming stripped 5 bases from V and 5 bases from J, with 21 bases between. Input material: peripheral blood. This chain joins TRBV11-2 and TRBJ1-1; tentative D call: TRBD1 (6 bases). The TCR originated in a woman aged 60 to 75 with acute or convalescent COVID-19. In DNA, the CDR3 is TGTGCCAGCAGCCCCCAACCTCGGGGGGGCGAAACTGAAGCTTTCTTT. It specifies CASSPQPRGGETEAFF.